Here is one TCR beta chain with its context. The data derive from a study of control samples from healthy donors and cancer patients. TCRdb's copy holds only in-frame clones and misses some; the assay was immunoSEQ multiplex PCR. The table records approximately 82,000 clones, approximately 93% of them present only once. This TCR derives from a woman aged 40 to 49 with lung cancer. The specimen sequenced was PBMCs.

DNA of the CDR3: TGTGCCAGCAGTGAAGCCTCGTGGTACATGAACACTGAAGCTTTCTTT. This codes for CASSEASWYMNTEAFF. V is TRBV6-1 and J is TRBJ1-1, with no clear D. This CDR3 has 16 amino acids. In germline, CDR1 is MNHNS, CDR2 SASEGT. With 0 bases removed from V and 0 bases from J, the gap between germline ends came to 11 bases.